This TCR beta chain was captured by sequencing in a study of post-analysis software for immune sequencing data (dated by TCRdb to between 2014 and 2016). The study in broad terms: Disease courses on record covered relapsing-remitting, secondary progressive and progressive-relapsing multiple sclerosis, though some patients had no subtype annotation. The multiple sclerosis patient repertoires were compared with about a dozen previously published healthy control repertoires from donors aged about 6 to 26 years. A subset of samples was prepared in parallel using single-end sample barcoding, then pooled and co-amplified after Illumina adapter ligation. Results the study describes overall, beyond this receptor: The control group was slightly older than the multiple sclerosis patient group. Compared with controls, multiple sclerosis patients had significantly lower normalized Chao1 diversity, a finding suggesting substantial peripheral T-cell clonal expansion. Direct clustering with F measure revealed strong co-clustering of samples prepared in the same batch, which led to a batch-effect correction. Four or five TRBV segments, including TRBV5-6, TRBV5-1 and TRBV20-1, were significantly more frequent in patients than controls.

To demonstrate the VDJtools post-analysis software, the study profiled TCR beta repertoires from the peripheral blood of approximately twelve young patients with multiple sclerosis. The multiple sclerosis patients were children and adolescents between roughly 6 and 17 years of age. Regarding this clonotype: Its antigen specificity is not known. No much larger clone is present one base from it, and per-base qualities are unavailable.

Libraries were built with PCR. Instrument used: Illumina HiSeq 2500. Unique molecular identifiers were incorporated into TCR beta cDNA libraries to reduce PCR and sequencing biases. Per 1 to 10 million input T cells, approximately 500,000 cDNA molecules were obtained, such that each molecule approximated one T cell. The same protocol used for the earlier healthy control dataset was applied to prepare and sequence the patient libraries. Samples belonging to the same batch were prepared together, multiplexed and sequenced on a shared HiSeq lane. As for how the authors treated the data: MIGEC handled the raw barcoded reads, throwing out single-read molecular identifier groups before consensus assembly and CDR3 extraction. Clonotype tables were post-analysed with VDJtools, normalizing diversity by down-sampling all datasets to the smallest sample size. In repertoire overlap clustering, CDR3 amino acid sequences, but not nucleotide sequences, were matched to correct batch-related cross-sample contamination. In-frame beta chains were kept once TCRdb had trimmed the public reads at Q25 with fastp and called clones with MiXCR. Rows merge per CDR3 protein into single entries with the most common DNA and genes. The authors' filters were not applied to this entry. The sample has approximately 350,000 distinct CDR3 sequences on record, around a third of them singletons. Together, the top ten hold over 10% of the sample.

As encoded in the germline V gene, CDR1 is LGHNA while CDR2 is YSLEER. V sheds 0 bases and J sheds 2 bases, leaving 8 bases between their ends. Its CDR3 holds 15 amino acids, cysteine through phenylalanine. The kept DNA is CDR3 alone, 45 bases in frame from the first base. This chain is built from TRBV4-3 and TRBJ1-5; TRBD1 is perhaps the D gene, given 5 matching bases. The sequencing input was blood. The sequence was collected from a girl between 5 and 17 years old with multiple sclerosis. The CDR3 protein is CASSQDLGGNQPQHF. The nucleotide sequence reads as follows: TGCGCCAGCAGCCAAGATCTGGGGGGCAATCAGCCCCAGCATTTT.